Below, one T cell receptor beta chain is given with its context. A much larger clone differs by one base, so this may be a read error. The CDR3 loop spans 16 amino acids. V gave up 1 base and J gave up 1 base; unmatched junction bases: 5. CDR1 is SGHDT, CDR2 YYEEEE, per germline. These data belong to a study of T-cell reconstitution after alpha-beta-depleted transplantation in children. Construction of the TCRbeta library involved unique molecular identifiers. Using its own MiXCR run on the PCR reads, TCRdb lists one record per CDR3 protein. The sample has about 980,000 distinct CDR3 sequences; around 30% are singletons.

The clonotype comes from a boy in the first two years of life who had a stem cell transplant for SCID, so the T cells may come from the graft donor. Specimen: PBMCs, mostly from graft donor cells, collected 360 days after TCRalphabeta/CD19-depleted stem cell transplant. This chain links TRBV5-6 with TRBJ2-3; TRBD2 agrees at 8 bases. CDR3: CASSLLGTRGTDTQYF. The CDR3 nucleotides are TGTGCCAGCAGCTTGCTGGGGACTAGAGGCACAGATACGCAGTATTTT.